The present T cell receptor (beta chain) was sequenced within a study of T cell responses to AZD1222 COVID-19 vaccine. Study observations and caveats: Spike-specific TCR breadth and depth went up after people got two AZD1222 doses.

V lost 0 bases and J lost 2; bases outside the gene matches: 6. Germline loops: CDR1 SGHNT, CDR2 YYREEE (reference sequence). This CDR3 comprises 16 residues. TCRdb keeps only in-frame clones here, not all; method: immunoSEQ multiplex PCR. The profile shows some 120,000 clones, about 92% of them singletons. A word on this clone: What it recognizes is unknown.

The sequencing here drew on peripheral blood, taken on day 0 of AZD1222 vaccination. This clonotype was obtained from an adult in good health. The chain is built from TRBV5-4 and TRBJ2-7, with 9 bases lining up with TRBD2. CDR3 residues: CASSLVSGRPPYEQYF. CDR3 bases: TGTGCCAGCAGCTTGGTAAGCGGGAGGCCTCCCTACGAGCAGTACTTC.